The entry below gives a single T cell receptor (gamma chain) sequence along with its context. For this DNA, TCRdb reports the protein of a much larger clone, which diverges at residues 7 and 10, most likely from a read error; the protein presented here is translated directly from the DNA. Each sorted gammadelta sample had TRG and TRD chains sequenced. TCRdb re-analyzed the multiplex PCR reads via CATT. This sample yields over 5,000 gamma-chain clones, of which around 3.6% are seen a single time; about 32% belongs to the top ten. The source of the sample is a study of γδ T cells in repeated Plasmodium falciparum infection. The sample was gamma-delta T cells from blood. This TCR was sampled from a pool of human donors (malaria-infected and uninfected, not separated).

As DNA, the CDR3 is TGTGCCACCTGGGGGAAAGTAAATTATCATAAGAAACTCTTT. Amino acid sequence: CATWGKVNYHKKLF. The chain uses TRGV8 and TRGJ1 or TRGJ2. CDR1 and CDR2 from the germline V gene are VENAVY and YDSYNSRV. This CDR3 spans 14 amino acids.